The rows below give T cell receptor beta chains drawn from one sample of a study of neurological immune-mediated disorders. From the 5' RACE reads, TCRdb called clonotypes with MiXCR, one entry per CDR3 protein. This table holds tens of thousands of distinct CDR3 sequences, about 13% found once. Sequencing input: PBMCs. The origin of the receptors is a woman aged 40 to 50 in good health. Both conserved end residues are part of each CDR3. A D gene is named only where the DNA matches it firmly. Each size is once, few, many or a size class.

d_gene,v_gene,j_gene,abundance,CDR3nt,CDR3aa
TRBD1,TRBV29-1,TRBJ2-5,many,TGCAGCGTTGAAGACCCAGACAGGGCGAAAGAGACCCAGTACTTC,CSVEDPDRAKETQYF
.,TRBV7-8,TRBJ2-5,many,TGTGCCAGCAGCTTAACTTCTGGTAAAGAGACCCAGTACTTC,CASSLTSGKETQYF
TRBD2,TRBV20-1,TRBJ2-7,many,TGCAGTGCTAGAAAAGCGGGAGGGTCCTACGAGCAGTACTTC,CSARKAGGSYEQYF
.,TRBV3-1,TRBJ1-5,many,TGTGCCAGCAGCCAAGATCCCCTCCTGTCTGGGCGGTCTTGGCCCCAGCATTTT,CASSQDPLLSGRSWPQHF
.,TRBV6-2/TRBV6-3,TRBJ2-2,many,TGTGCCAGCAGCACCAGGGGCAGATTTGGGGTCAGCACCGGGGAGCTGTTTTTT,CASSTRGRFGVSTGELFF
.,TRBV20-1,TRBJ2-3,many,TGCAGTGCTAGAGGACTCCTCACAGATACGCAGTATTTT,CSARGLLTDTQYF
.,TRBV9,TRBJ2-2,many,TGTGCCAGCAGCGCTAGGACCCCGAACACCGGGGAGCTGTTTTTT,CASSARTPNTGELFF
.,TRBV5-1,TRBJ2-4,many,TGCGCCAGCAGCTACGCAGGGAACGCCAAAAACATTCAGTACTTC,CASSYAGNAKNIQYF
.,TRBV20-1,TRBJ2-1,once,TGCAGTGCCAGAACCGGGACGATTTACAATGAGCGGTTCTTC,CSARTGTIYNERFF
.,TRBV9,TRBJ2-2,many,TGTGCCAGCAGCGCCCAGGGTCTGGGCGGGGAGCTGTTTTTT,CASSAQGLGGELFF
.,TRBV5-5,TRBJ2-3,many,TGTGCCAGCAGCTTCTTCCTCGTCGATACGCAGTATTTT,CASSFFLVDTQYF
.,TRBV6-5,TRBJ2-5,many,TGTGCCAGCAGCCAAATCCCGGATAGAGGAGAGACCCAGTACTTC,CASSQIPDRGETQYF
TRBD1,TRBV20-1,TRBJ1-2,many,TGCAGTGCTAGCAAACAGGGGGTCCCCACCTTC,CSASKQGVPTF
TRBD1,TRBV5-1,TRBJ1-1,many,TGCGCCAGCAGCCTCCTAGGACAGGGAGTAGGAACTGAAGCTTTCTTT,CASSLLGQGVGTEAFF
.,TRBV18,TRBJ1-6,many,TGTGCCAGCTCTCCTGGAGCCGATTCACCCCTCCACTTT,CASSPGADSPLHF
.,TRBV27,TRBJ1-1,many,TGTGCCAGCAGATTAATTCTAGGGCGGGGGAAGGACACTGAAGCTTTCTTT,CASRLILGRGKDTEAFF
TRBD2,TRBV6-2/TRBV6-3,TRBJ2-1,many,TGTGCCAGCGGTGCCGGGACTAGCGGGAGACACACCTACAATGAGCAGTTCTTC,CASGAGTSGRHTYNEQFF
TRBD2,TRBV15,TRBJ2-5,many,TGTGCCACCAGCAGAGAGAGCGGGGGGGCCCCCGAGACCCAGTACTTC,CATSRESGGAPETQYF